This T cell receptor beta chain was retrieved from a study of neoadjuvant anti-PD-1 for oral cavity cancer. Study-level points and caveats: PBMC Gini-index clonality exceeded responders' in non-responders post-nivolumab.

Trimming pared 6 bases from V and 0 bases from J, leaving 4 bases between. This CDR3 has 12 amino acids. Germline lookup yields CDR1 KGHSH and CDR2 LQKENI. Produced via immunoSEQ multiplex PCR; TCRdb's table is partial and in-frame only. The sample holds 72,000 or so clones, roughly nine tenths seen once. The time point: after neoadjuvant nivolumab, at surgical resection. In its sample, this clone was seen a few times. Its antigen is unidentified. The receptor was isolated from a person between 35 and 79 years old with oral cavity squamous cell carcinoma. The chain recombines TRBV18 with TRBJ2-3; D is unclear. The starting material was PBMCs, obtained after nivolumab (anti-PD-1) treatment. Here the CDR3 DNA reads TGTGCCAGCTCCCCTAGCACAGATACGCAGTATTTT. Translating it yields CASSPSTDTQYF.